This T cell receptor (beta chain) was sequenced for a study of shared clonotypes between healthy human individuals. Overall study findings and caveats: Naive CD4 clonotype sharing across a few donors was approximately 5%.

Of note for this clone: Its cognate antigen is unknown. The junction differs from germline at one of its ends, possibly a read error.

Germline V gene data show CDR1 as SGHTA and CDR2 as FQGTGA. CDR3 length equals 17 residues. Sorted subsets were amplified in replicate PCRs using around 220 ng DNA, tens of thousands of T cell genomes. The data were produced by immunoSEQ multiplex PCR, yet TCRdb's version contains in-frame clones alone and is incomplete. The data show approximately 2,000,000 clones, about 94% seen once. Positively selected for CCR7, the CD45RO-negative cells used as naive CD8 cells excluded terminally differentiated effector memory CD45RA+ cells. The TCR was taken from a man between 18 and 29 years old in good health. Some clones in this sample may be carry-over from other donors' samples. This chain connects TRBV7-3 to TRBJ2-5, with TRBD2 matching 10 bases. Sequenced input: naive CD8+ T cells from PBMCs. For the CDR3, the DNA is TGTGCCAACAGCTCCAGGACTAGCGGATTGGTTGAGGAGACCCAGTACTTC. Amino acids: CANSSRTSGLVEETQYF.